This T cell receptor beta chain was captured in a study of blood T cells in healthy people across ages. This clonotype was recorded many times. With V trimmed by 4 bases and J by 7 bases, 11 bases remained unmatched. Germline lookup yields CDR1 SGHRS and CDR2 YFSETQ. The CDR3 contains 15 residues. Primers used in a second PCR of about 7 to 12 cycles were a sample-barcoded 5' primer and a J-beta primer mix. TCRdb analysed the 5' RACE reads with MiXCR anew, one entry per CDR3 protein. Among more than 800,000 distinct CDR3 sequences listed, around 26% were seen once. The TCR originated in a woman aged 80 or older in good health. Sequencing input: blood. The chain carries TRBV5-1 and TRBJ1-1, with 9 bases identical to TRBD1. This CDR3 reads CASSPYRQGGYEAFF. The CDR3 nucleotides read TGCGCCAGCAGCCCTTATCGACAGGGGGGATATGAAGCTTTCTTT.